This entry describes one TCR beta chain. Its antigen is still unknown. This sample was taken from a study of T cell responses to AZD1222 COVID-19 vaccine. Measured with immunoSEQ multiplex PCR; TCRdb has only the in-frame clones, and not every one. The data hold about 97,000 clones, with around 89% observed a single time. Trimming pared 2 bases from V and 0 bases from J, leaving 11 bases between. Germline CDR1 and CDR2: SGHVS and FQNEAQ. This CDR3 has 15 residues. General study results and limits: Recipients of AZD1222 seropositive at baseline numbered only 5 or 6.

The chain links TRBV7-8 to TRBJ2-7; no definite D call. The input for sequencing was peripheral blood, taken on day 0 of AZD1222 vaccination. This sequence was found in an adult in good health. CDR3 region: CASSLQPSFSYEQYF. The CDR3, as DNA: TGTGCCAGCAGCTTACAGCCTTCCTTCTCCTACGAGCAGTACTTC.